These 20 T cell receptor beta chains originate from one sample sequenced in a study of shared clonotypes between healthy human individuals. The protocol was immunoSEQ multiplex PCR, while the TCRdb copy is restricted to in-frame clones and leaves out a portion. Here the sample spans around 750,000 clones, over 65% being singletons. The specimen sequenced was memory CD4+ T cells sorted from blood. Subset noted: CD45RA-negative fraction. The receptors derive from a woman aged 30 to 39 in good health.

This chain links TRBV7-7 with TRBJ1-1, with D maybe TRBD1 (6 bases). The CDR3 is 14 residues long. The ends were cut back, 6 bases at V and 0 bases at J, with 11 bases in the middle. CDR1 SSHAT and CDR2 FNYEAQ come from the germline V gene (reference sequence). CDR3 DNA: TGTGCCAGCAGACCCGGACAGTTGAACACTGAAGCTTTCTTT. Protein product: CASRPGQLNTEAFF.

This clone has just a few counts. The J gene is TRBJ1-5, the V gene TRBV7-6, with 8 bases lining up with TRBD1. CDR3 length equals 16 residues. V lost 5 bases, J lost 2 bases, and 8 bases stayed unmatched. Looked up from germline, CDR1 is SGHVS and CDR2 is FNYEAQ. The CDR3 protein is CASSAQTGDGNQPQHF. As DNA, the CDR3 is TGTGCCAGCAGCGCACAGACAGGGGACGGCAATCAGCCCCAGCATTTT. Combining the CDR3 with reference TRBV7-6 and TRBJ1-5 gives the whole variable domain GAGVSQSPRYKVTKRGQDVALRCDPISGHVSLYWYRQALGQGPEFLTYFNYEAQQDKSGLPNDRFSAERPEGSISTLTIQRTEQRDSAMYRCASSAQTGDGNQPQHFGDGTRLSIL.

The V and J genes are TRBV6-5 and TRBJ2-7; TRBD2 matches at 8 bases. This CDR3 is built from 15 residues. V was clipped by 6 bases and J by 0 bases; unmatched bases: 7. Germline loops: CDR1 MNHEY, CDR2 SVGAGI. DNA of the CDR3: TGTGCCAGCAGCCACCTGAGCGGGAGCTCCTACGAGCAGTACTTC. Protein: CASSHLSGSSYEQYF.

The rearrangement uses TRBV7-9 and TRBJ2-7, with D uncertain. V was clipped by 5 bases and J by 4 bases, with 9 bases between them. The CDR3 sequence is 12 residues long. Per germline, CDR1 SEHNR and CDR2 FQNEAQ (reference sequence). The CDR3 protein is CASSVQLYEQYF. Written as DNA, the CDR3 is TGTGCCAGCAGCGTCCAGCTTTACGAGCAGTACTTC.

The chain joins TRBV2 to TRBJ2-2; 8 bases are a match to TRBD1. Germline V CDR1 and CDR2: SNHLY, FYNNEI. The CDR3 has 16 residues. The V and J ends lost 4 bases and 5 bases, in that order; junction bases with no gene match: 9. CDR3 loop: CASSVRGQGSTGELFF. The CDR3, as DNA: TGTGCCAGCAGTGTAAGAGGACAGGGATCGACCGGGGAGCTGTTTTTT.

This clone was counted a single time. The rearrangement joins TRBV5-1 to TRBJ2-7; D tentatively fits TRBD1 or TRBD2 (6 bases each). V shed 0 bases and J shed 2 bases, with 15 bases lying between them. Germline V CDR1 and CDR2: SGHRS, YFSETQ. There are 16 residues in the CDR3. In DNA, the CDR3 is TGCGCCAGCAGCTTGGGAGGAGGGGGAGGAACCTACGAGCAGTACTTC. This codes for CASSLGGGGGTYEQYF.

The chain uses TRBV19 and TRBJ2-5, with D hard to call. The CDR3 loop spans 13 amino acids. In germline, CDR1 is LNHDA, CDR2 SQIVND (reference sequence). Trimming removed 6 bases at V and 3 bases at J, with 11 bases between. The CDR3 sequence: CASRSTVKETQYF. In DNA form, the CDR3 reads TGTGCCAGTAGGTCAACGGTCAAAGAGACCCAGTACTTC.

The rearrangement uses TRBV15 and TRBJ2-6; D possibly corresponds to TRBD1 (5 bases). The CDR3 length is 16 residues. CDR1 is LNHNV and CDR2 is YYDKDF in the germline V gene (reference sequence). Trimming took 5 bases from V and 7 from J, leaving 18 bases between them. CDR3 loop: CATSPLVGVGANVLTF. In DNA, the CDR3 is TGTGCCACCAGCCCTCTGGTAGGGGTAGGTGCCAACGTCCTGACTTTC.

This clone was counted only a few times. The chain recombines TRBV2 with TRBJ1-4; possible D gene TRBD1, 5 bases. In germline, CDR1 is SNHLY, CDR2 FYNNEI. Trimming pared 6 bases from V and 0 bases from J, leaving 8 bases between. The CDR3 extends over 14 amino acids. CDR3 sequence (DNA): TGTGCCAGCAGCTTCAGGGCAACTAATGAAAAACTGTTTTTT. Residues: CASSFRATNEKLFF.

CDR3: CASSPRDSGREKLFF. CDR3 in DNA: TGCGCCAGCAGCCCCCGGGACAGCGGACGGGAAAAACTGTTTTTT. The chain carries TRBV5-1 and TRBJ1-4; 7 nucleotides align to TRBD1. The CDR3 contains 15 residues. V was pared by 4 bases and J by 8 bases, with 11 bases of the junction left unmatched. CDR1 SGHRS and CDR2 YFSETQ come from the germline V gene.

This chain links TRBV29-1 with TRBJ1-1; D gene ambiguous. This CDR3 contains 12 residues. Trimming stripped 5 bases from V and 5 bases from J, with 12 bases between. Looked up from germline, CDR1 is SQVTM and CDR2 is ANQGSEA. Here the CDR3 reads CSVIEDWTEAFF. The CDR3 bases are TGCAGCGTTATAGAGGATTGGACTGAAGCTTTCTTT.

The V gene is TRBV28, the J gene TRBJ2-7; the match to TRBD1 covers 7 bases. The CDR3 runs to 11 residues. Germline V CDR1 and CDR2: MDHEN, SYDVKM. The trim removed 8 bases at V and 9 bases at J, leaving 7 bases unmatched. Here the CDR3 DNA reads TGTGCCAGCCAATCAGGGGGTGGGCAGTACTTC. Protein: CASQSGGGQYF.

This rearrangement joins TRBV16 to TRBJ2-7, with D perhaps TRBD1 (5 bases). Per germline, CDR1 KGHSY and CDR2 FQNENV. The CDR3 covers 14 residues. V lost 2 bases and J 2 bases, leaving 10 bases between the germline ends. CDR3 DNA sequence: TGTGCCAGCAGCCAACAGGGTTCCGCCTACGAGCAGTACTTC. This codes for CASSQQGSAYEQYF.

DNA for the CDR3: TGTGCCTGGACTAGCGGGAGCGCATACACCGGGGAGCTGTTTTTT. Amino acid sequence: CAWTSGSAYTGELFF. The chain recombines TRBV30 with TRBJ2-2; 10 positions match TRBD2. The trim removed 4 bases at V and 3 bases at J, leaving 5 bases unmatched. Germline lookup yields CDR1 GTSNPN and CDR2 SVGIG (reference sequence). The CDR3 totals 15 residues.

This clone was seen many times. This chain connects TRBV11-2 to TRBJ2-6; 7 positions agree with TRBD1. The germline CDR1 and CDR2 sequences are SGHAT and FQNNGV. The CDR3 is made up of 15 amino acids. The J segment lost 0 bases and the V segment lost 5 bases, leaving 1 base of the junction unmatched. The CDR3 bases are TGTGCCAGCAGCCGACAGGGCTCTGGGGCCAACGTCCTGACTTTC. This gives the protein CASSRQGSGANVLTF.

CDR3: CASSFTTPDRGPHGYTF. CDR3 nucleotides: TGTGCCAGCAGTTTCACAACCCCCGACAGGGGGCCGCATGGCTACACCTTC. This chain connects TRBV2 to TRBJ1-2; 10 bases line up with TRBD1. The CDR3 loop spans 17 amino acids. V was clipped by 5 bases and J by 6 bases; unmatched bases: 15. Germline CDR1 SNHLY, CDR2 FYNNEI.

J is TRBJ2-7 and V is TRBV5-1; D is unresolved. Germline loops: CDR1 SGHRS, CDR2 YFSETQ. Trimming left V 3 bases short and J 2 bases short, with 15 bases between. The CDR3 contains 15 residues. DNA of the CDR3: TGCGCCAGCAGCTCCGACATTTCGGCGACCTACGAGCAGTACTTC. Translation gives CASSSDISATYEQYF.

The chain links TRBV9 to TRBJ1-2; tentative D call: TRBD1 (5 bases). Deletions cut 2 bases from V and 3 bases from J, with 11 bases between. This CDR3 contains 14 residues. Germline assignment: CDR1 SGDLS and CDR2 YYNGEE. The DNA of the CDR3 is TGTGCCAGCAGCGTTCAGGGCGGGGACTATGGCTACACCTTC. It specifies CASSVQGGDYGYTF.

V and J are TRBV18 and TRBJ1-1, with D possibly being TRBD1 (5 bases). The germline CDR1 and CDR2 sequences are KGHSH and LQKENI. The CDR3 has 15 residues. Trimming left V 2 bases short and J 5 bases short, with 15 bases between. Here the CDR3 reads CASSPEGSGRTEAFF. The CDR3 DNA reads as TGTGCCAGCTCACCAGAGGGGTCGGGGCGAACTGAAGCTTTCTTT.

This chain joins TRBV5-1 and TRBJ2-3, with D maybe TRBD2 (5 bases). The CDR3 has 13 residues. The V end lost 4 bases, the J end lost 4 bases, and 10 bases lay between the germline ends. Germline values: CDR1 SGHRS, CDR2 YFSETQ. The CDR3 spells CASSPQLADTQYF. CDR3 nucleotides: TGCGCCAGCAGCCCCCAACTAGCAGATACGCAGTATTTT.